The T cell receptor (beta chain) under discussion was sequenced for a study of blood T cell repertoires in COVID-19. Profiled with immunoSEQ multiplex PCR; TCRdb holds only in-frame clones, not every one. The repertoire consists of 200,000 to 300,000 clones, with more than 75% occurring once and the leading ten covering 3% to 3.5%. Germline assignment: CDR1 SSHAT and CDR2 FNYEAQ (reference sequence). Trimming shortened V by 1 base and J by 5 bases, and 6 bases separated the two germline ends. The CDR3 is made up of 14 amino acids. The TCR originated in a young woman who had recovered from COVID-19. V gene TRBV7-7 combines with J gene TRBJ1-6; no definite D call. The sequenced sample was peripheral blood. The chain's CDR3 is CASSLVPDNSPLHF. The CDR3 DNA follows: TGTGCCAGCAGCTTAGTACCGGATAATTCACCCCTCCACTTT.